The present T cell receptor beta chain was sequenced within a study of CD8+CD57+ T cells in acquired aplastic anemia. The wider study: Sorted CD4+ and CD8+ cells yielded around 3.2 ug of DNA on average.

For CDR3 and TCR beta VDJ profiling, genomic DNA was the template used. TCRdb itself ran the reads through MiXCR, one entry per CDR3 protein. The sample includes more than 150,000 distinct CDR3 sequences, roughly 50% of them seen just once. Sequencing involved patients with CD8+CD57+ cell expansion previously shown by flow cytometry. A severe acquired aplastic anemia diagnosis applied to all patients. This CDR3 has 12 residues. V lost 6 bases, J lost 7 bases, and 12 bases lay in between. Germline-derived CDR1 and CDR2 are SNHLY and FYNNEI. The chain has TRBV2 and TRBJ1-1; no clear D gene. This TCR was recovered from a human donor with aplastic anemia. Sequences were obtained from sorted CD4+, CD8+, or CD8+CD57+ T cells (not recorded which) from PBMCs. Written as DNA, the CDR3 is TGTGCCAGCAGGTTTGGGAGTGATGAAGCTTTCTTT. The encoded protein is CASRFGSDEAFF.